This is a list of T cell receptor beta chains from one sample in a study of cytomegalovirus exposure and HLA in healthy donors. Clones were sequenced by immunoSEQ multiplex PCR, and TCRdb holds only the in-frame ones, with some missing. The table includes 150,000 to 200,000 clones, 81% detected once. What was sequenced was PBMCs. These receptors originate from a man aged 45-60 years in good health and CMV-seropositive. Both conserved end residues are part of each CDR3.

v_call,cdr3_aa
TRBV20-1,CSATRQQGTIF
TRBV5-1,CASGQDGLGYTF
TRBV6-1,CASSELGATYGPQHF
TRBV27,CASKGQANYGYTF
TRBV28,CASSLGTSGSYEQYF
TRBV4-3,CASSRFPSGREFGTGELFF
TRBV28,CASSLLDRAYSPLHF
TRBV5-1,CASSLGRRETQYF
TRBV5-8,CASSLGPTGFEQYF
TRBV5-1,CASSLGGATAQYF
TRBV28,CASSPRGTGYEQYF
TRBV21-1,CASSKTATGGKQPQHF
TRBV11-2,CDPTTGYEQYF
TRBV6-5,CASTTGTGRRGYTF
TRBV5-1,CASSFSGQNTGELFF
TRBV6-6,CASRGQGGNQPQHF
TRBV6-6,CATLTQRTDTQYF
TRBV5-1,CASNSGTGGLNEQFF
TRBV6-1,CASTPTSGRTDTQYF
TRBV2,CASSLNSEQFF
TRBV28,CASRKGGPPATQYF
TRBV7-8,CASVGRGAMRNEQYF
TRBV27,CASSLSVRGGHEQYF
TRBV9,CASSPRQGVDEKLFF
TRBV9,CASSVDTNTEAFF
TRBV30,CAWRSLQGTGPLHF
TRBV2,CATNRGQETQYF
TRBV28,CASSSSDSSTFSGNTIYF
TRBV2,CASSEALAGFTGELFF
TRBV4-1,CASSQELAGGRADTQYF
TRBV5-4,CASRSRTGSYNEQFF
TRBV4-3,CASSQVRAGELFF
TRBV6-6,CASSHTRDRGETQYF
TRBV18,CASSRQGYSNQPQHF
TRBV6-6,CASSYDMVRTEAFF
TRBV6-1,CATSGTPKEGYTF
TRBV4-2,CASSHNLGSSGNTIYF
TRBV1,CTSSQEEGLAGRGYNEQFF
TRBV6-6,CASSLTGGGSYEQYF
TRBV28,CASSHLRGSGNTIYF
TRBV28,CASTAGGPHEQYF
TRBV29-1,CSVEGSGGSPRELFF
TRBV19,CASSEPKAGDEKLFF
TRBV5-1,CASSLLRGGGQSTDTQYF
TRBV2,CASRSRDSQETQYF
TRBV5-1,CASSTGPQGVEAFF
TRBV6-6,CASSYWKRDGTQYF
TRBV28,CASVLGGRMNTEAFF
TRBV7-9,CASSLAREQYF
TRBV6-5,CASSYVSGQPQHF
TRBV4-1,CASSQDRAYGYTF
TRBV5-4,CASSWGLAGGPGETQYF
TRBV2,CASSTTGGEDTQYF
TRBV4-1,CASSQTGTGDQPQHF
TRBV7-6,CASSSQPNTEAFF
TRBV19,CASSIGTGNYEQYF
TRBV4-2,CASSHPLASSYEQYF